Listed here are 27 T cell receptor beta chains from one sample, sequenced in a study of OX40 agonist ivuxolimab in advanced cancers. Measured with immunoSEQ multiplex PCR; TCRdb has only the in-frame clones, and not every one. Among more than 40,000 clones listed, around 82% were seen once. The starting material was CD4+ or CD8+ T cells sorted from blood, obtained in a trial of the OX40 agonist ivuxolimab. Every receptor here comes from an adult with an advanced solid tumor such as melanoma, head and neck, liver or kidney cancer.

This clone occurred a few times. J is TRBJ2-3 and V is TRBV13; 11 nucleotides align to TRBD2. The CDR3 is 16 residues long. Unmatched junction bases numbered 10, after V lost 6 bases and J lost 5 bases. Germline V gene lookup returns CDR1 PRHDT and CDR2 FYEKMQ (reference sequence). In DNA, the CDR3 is TGTGCCAGCAGGACCAGGTGGCTAGCGGGAGGAGATACGCAGTATTTT. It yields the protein CASRTRWLAGGDTQYF.

The CDR3 region has the DNA TGTGCCAGCAGCTCCCTTGGCGGGTCACCCCGCGAGCAGTACTTC. Translation gives CASSSLGGSPREQYF. J is TRBJ2-7 and V is TRBV27, with D perhaps TRBD2 (5 bases). CDR1 is MNHEY, CDR2 SMNVEV, per germline (reference sequence). The CDR3 sequence is 15 residues long. Trimming removed 6 bases from V and 6 bases from J, with 21 bases in between.

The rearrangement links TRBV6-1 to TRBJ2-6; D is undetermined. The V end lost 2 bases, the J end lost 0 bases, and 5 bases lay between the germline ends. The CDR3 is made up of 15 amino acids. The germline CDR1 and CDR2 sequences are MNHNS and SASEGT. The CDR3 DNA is TGTGCCAGCAGTGAACGGAGCTCTGGGGCCAACGTCCTGACTTTC. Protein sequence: CASSERSSGANVLTF.

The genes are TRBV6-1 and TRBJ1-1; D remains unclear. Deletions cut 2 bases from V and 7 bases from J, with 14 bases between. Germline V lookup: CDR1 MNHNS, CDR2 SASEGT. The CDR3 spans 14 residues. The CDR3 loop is CASSEWGFNGEAFF. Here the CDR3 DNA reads TGTGCCAGCAGTGAATGGGGATTTAACGGTGAAGCTTTCTTT.

The CDR3 sequence: CASSLGVASYNEQFF. In DNA form, the CDR3 reads TGTGCCAGCAGCTTAGGGGTAGCGAGTTACAATGAGCAGTTCTTC. V is TRBV7-8 and J is TRBJ2-1; possible D gene TRBD2, 5 bases. V lost 1 base, J lost 4 bases, and 11 bases lay in between. The CDR3 covers 15 residues. Germline V gene sequence: CDR1 SGHVS, CDR2 FQNEAQ.

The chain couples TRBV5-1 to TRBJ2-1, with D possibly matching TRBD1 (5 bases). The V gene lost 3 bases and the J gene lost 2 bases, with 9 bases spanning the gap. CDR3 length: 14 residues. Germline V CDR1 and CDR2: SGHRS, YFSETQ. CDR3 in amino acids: CASSSQGPYNEQFF. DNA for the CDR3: TGCGCCAGCAGCTCTCAGGGCCCCTACAATGAGCAGTTCTTC.

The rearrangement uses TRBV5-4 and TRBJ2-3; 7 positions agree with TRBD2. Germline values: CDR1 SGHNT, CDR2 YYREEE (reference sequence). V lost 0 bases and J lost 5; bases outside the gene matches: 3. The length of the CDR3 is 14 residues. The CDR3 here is CASSLEIAGDTQYF. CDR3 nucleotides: TGTGCCAGCAGCTTGGAAATAGCGGGAGATACGCAGTATTTT.

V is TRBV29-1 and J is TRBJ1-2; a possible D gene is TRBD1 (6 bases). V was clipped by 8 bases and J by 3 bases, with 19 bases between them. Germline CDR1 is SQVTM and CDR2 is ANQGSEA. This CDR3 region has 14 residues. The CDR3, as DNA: TGCAGCATTGCTGGGGGGGCGCCGGACTATGGCTACACCTTC. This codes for CSIAGGAPDYGYTF.

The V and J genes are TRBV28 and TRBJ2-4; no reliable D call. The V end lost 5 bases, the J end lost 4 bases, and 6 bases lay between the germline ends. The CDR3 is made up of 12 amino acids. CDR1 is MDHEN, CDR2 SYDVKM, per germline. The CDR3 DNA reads TGTGCCAGCAGTGACACTAAAAACATTCAGTACTTC. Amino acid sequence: CASSDTKNIQYF.

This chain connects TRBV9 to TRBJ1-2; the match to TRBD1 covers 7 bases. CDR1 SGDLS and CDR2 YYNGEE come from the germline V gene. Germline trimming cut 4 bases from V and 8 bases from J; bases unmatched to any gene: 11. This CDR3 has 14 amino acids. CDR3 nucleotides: TGTGCCAGCAGCCCGGGACAGCCGGTGGTCGGCTACACCTTC. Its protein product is CASSPGQPVVGYTF.

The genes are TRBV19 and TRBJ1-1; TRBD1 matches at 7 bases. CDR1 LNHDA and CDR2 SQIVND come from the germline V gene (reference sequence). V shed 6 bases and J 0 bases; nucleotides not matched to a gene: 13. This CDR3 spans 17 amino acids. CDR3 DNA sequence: TGTGCCAGTAGGTCCCAGGGGGGGCTCATCTTGAACACTGAAGCTTTCTTT. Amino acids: CASRSQGGLILNTEAFF.

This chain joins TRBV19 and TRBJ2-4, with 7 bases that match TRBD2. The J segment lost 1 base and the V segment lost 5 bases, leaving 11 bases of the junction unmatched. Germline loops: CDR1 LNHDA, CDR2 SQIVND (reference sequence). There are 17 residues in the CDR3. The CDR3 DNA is TGTGCCAGTAGTTTGCCTCGGACTAGAAGCGCCAAAAACATTCAGTACTTC. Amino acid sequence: CASSLPRTRSAKNIQYF.

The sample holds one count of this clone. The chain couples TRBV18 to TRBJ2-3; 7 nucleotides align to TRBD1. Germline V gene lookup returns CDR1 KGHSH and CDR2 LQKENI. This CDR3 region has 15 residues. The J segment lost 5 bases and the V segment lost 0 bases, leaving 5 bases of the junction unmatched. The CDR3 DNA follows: TGTGCCAGCTCACCACCCGGGACAGAGGGAGATACGCAGTATTTT. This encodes CASSPPGTEGDTQYF.

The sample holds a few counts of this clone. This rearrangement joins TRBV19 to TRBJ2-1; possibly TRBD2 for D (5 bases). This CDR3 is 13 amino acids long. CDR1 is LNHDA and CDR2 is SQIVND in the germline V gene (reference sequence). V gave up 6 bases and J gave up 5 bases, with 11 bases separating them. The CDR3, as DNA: TGTGCCAGTAGGGTGGGAGAGAACAATGAGCAGTTCTTC. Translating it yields CASRVGENNEQFF.

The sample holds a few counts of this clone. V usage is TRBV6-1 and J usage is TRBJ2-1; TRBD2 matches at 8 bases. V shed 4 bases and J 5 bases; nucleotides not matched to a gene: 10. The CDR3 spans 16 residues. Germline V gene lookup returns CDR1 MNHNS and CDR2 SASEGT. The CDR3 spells CASSAFGAGGHNEQFF. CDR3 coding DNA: TGTGCCAGCAGTGCCTTCGGGGCGGGAGGTCACAATGAGCAGTTCTTC.

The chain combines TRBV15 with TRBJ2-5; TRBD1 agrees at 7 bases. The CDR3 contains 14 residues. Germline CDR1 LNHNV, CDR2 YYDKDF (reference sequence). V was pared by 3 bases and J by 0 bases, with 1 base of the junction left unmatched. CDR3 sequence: CATSRTGYQETQYF. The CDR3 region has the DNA TGTGCCACCAGCAGGACAGGGTACCAAGAGACCCAGTACTTC.

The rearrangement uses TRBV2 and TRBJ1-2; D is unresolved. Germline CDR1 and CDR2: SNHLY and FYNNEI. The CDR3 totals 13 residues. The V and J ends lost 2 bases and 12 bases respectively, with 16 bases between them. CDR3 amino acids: CASSEYGGVKDTF. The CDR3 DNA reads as TGTGCCAGCAGTGAATATGGCGGGGTGAAGGACACCTTC.

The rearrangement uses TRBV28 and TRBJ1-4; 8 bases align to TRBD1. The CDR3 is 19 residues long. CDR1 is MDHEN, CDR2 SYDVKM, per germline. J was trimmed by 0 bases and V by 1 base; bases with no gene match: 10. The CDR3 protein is CASSLYSRGRTATNEKLFF. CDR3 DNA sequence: TGTGCCAGCAGTTTATATTCCAGGGGGCGGACAGCAACTAATGAAAAACTGTTTTTT.

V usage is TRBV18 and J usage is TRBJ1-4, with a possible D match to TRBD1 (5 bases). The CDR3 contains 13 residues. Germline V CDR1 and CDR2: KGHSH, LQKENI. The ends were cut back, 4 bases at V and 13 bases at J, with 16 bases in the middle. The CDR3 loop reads CASSQGPQGRLFF. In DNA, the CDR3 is TGTGCCAGCTCACAAGGGCCCCAGGGAAGACTGTTTTTT. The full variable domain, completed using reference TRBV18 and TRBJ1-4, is NAGVMQNPRHLVRRRGQEARLRCSPMKGHSHVYWYRQLPEEGLKFMVYLQKENIIDESGMPKERFSAEFPKEGPSILRIQQVVRGDSAAYFCASSQGPQGRLFFGSGTQLSVL.

CDR3 sequence (DNA): TGTGCCAGCAGCTTAGCTTTGATATGGGTGGGGGGTTCGCCCCAGCATTTT. It specifies CASSLALIWVGGSPQHF. This chain connects TRBV11-3 to TRBJ1-5, with TRBD1 as a possible D gene (5 bases). Trimming removed 1 base at V and 9 bases at J, with 22 bases between. The CDR3 is 17 residues long. Germline V gene lookup returns CDR1 SGHNT and CDR2 YENEEA. Together with reference TRBV11-3 and TRBJ1-5, the CDR3 gives the full variable domain: EAGVVQSPRYKIIEKKQPVAFWCNPISGHNTLYWYLQNLGQGPELLIRYENEEAVDDSQLPKDRFSAERLKGVDSTLKIQPAELGDSAVYLCASSLALIWVGGSPQHFGDGTRLSIL.

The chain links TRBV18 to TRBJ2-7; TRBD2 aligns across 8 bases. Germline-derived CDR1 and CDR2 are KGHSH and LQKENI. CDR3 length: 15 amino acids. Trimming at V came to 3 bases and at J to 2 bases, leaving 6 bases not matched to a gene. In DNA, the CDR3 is TGTGCCAGCTCACCCTCGGCGGGAGGTACCTACGAGCAGTACTTC. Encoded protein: CASSPSAGGTYEQYF. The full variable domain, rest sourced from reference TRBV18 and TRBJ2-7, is NAGVMQNPRHLVRRRGQEARLRCSPMKGHSHVYWYRQLPEEGLKFMVYLQKENIIDESGMPKERFSAEFPKEGPSILRIQQVVRGDSAAYFCASSPSAGGTYEQYFGPGTRLTVT.

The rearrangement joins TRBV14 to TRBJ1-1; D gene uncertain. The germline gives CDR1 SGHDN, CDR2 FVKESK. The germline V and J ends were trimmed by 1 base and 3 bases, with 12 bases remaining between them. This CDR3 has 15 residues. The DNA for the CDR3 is TGTGCCAGCAGCCAAGTAACGGGGTTCCACACTGAAGCTTTCTTT. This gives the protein CASSQVTGFHTEAFF.

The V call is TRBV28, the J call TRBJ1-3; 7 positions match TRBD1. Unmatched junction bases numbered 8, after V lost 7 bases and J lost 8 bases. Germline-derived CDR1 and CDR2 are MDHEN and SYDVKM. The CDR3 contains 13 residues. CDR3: CASKLQGPDTIYF. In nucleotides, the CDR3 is TGTGCCAGCAAACTACAGGGGCCGGACACCATATATTTT.

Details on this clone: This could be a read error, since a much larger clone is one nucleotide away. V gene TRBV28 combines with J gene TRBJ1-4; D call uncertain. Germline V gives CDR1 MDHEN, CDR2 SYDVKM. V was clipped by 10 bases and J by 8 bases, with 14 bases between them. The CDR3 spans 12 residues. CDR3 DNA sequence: TGTGCCAACAGCCAGAGACTGGAAAAACTGTTTTTT. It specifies CANSQRLEKLFF.

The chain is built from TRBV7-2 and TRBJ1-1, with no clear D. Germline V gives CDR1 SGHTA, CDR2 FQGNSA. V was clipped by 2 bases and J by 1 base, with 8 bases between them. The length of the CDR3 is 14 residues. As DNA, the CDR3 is TGTGCCAGCAGCTTATCGTCCACGAACACTGAAGCTTTCTTT. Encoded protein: CASSLSSTNTEAFF.

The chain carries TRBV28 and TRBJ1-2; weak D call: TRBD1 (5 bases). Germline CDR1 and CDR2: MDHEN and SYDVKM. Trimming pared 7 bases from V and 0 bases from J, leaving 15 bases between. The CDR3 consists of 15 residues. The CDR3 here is CASTNGGSSNYGYTF. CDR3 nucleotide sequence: TGTGCCAGCACAAATGGGGGTTCCTCTAACTATGGCTACACCTTC.

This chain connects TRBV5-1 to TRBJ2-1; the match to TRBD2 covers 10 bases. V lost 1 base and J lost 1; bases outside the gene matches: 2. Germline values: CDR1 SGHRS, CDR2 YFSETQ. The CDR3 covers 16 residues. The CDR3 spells CASSLTGLASYNEQFF. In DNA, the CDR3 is TGCGCCAGCAGCTTGACGGGACTAGCGTCCTACAATGAGCAGTTCTTC.